These T cell receptor beta chains were read from a single sample in a study of OX40 agonist ivuxolimab in advanced cancers. TCRdb's table, derived via immunoSEQ multiplex PCR, lists solely in-frame clones and lacks some. The data show roughly 70,000 clones, around 85% seen once. This specimen was CD4+ or CD8+ T cells sorted from blood, taken in a trial of the OX40 agonist ivuxolimab. These receptor sequences come from an adult with an advanced solid tumor such as melanoma, head and neck, liver or kidney cancer. Both conserved end residues are trimmed from each CDR3. Fields, in order: V gene, CDR3 protein.

TRBV7-9	ASSPGTSSLTDTQY
TRBV18	ASSPRDVPYEQY
TRBV6-6	ASSGTGQGEKLF
TRBV10-3	AISETNPNRGNYGYT
TRBV30	AWTPIAGYQETQY
TRBV5-1	ASSLGGTGANVLT
TRBV5-5	ASSLGLAESSYEQY
TRBV30	AARQQDYEQY
TRBV30	AWSLGRTGLGNTEAF
TRBV6-6	ASSYSRTDTGELF
TRBV5-1	ASSFTDTQY
TRBV7-9	ASSLGFRETQY
TRBV19	ASSISTRPLSYNEQF
TRBV28	ASSPPTRRYT
TRBV5-1	ASSLDGRGEQY
TRBV7-9	ASPIGGSRVDEQF
TRBV5-6	ASSPGTAYGYT
TRBV6-6	ASGLQGGRPGNTIY
TRBV7-2	ASSLGGTGVYQPQH
TRBV10-2	ASSGVAAGELF
TRBV27	ASLGGQGHEQY
TRBV27	ASKKGWGRGYNEKLF
TRBV4-3	ASSQDQVGRGVTDTQY
TRBV7-6	ASSTGTSGSYEQY
TRBV7-2	ASSLVASGSTDTQY
TRBV19	ASSISSGSPGELF
TRBV30	AWSVRAGRPKNNEQF
TRBV18	ASSPYLAGEIYEQY
TRBV5-1	ASSLEPVNTEAF
TRBV7-7	ASSLEGGPYNEQF
TRBV7-2	ASSFYGTSTDTQY
TRBV14	ASSQGRENSPLH
TRBV5-1	ASSLDGQGSVQY
TRBV7-6	ASSPYNSPLH
TRBV29-1	SAASRAGETQY
TRBV29-1	SARDGGTYEQY
TRBV19	ATDPGQRSNQPQH
TRBV4-1	ASSQGDRVLRPNQPQH
TRBV6-5	ASLGGQGRGEQF
TRBV9	ASSARVGRRYNEQF
TRBV20-1	SGAHETQY
TRBV14	ASSHAGVQETQY
TRBV29-1	SVARGAKSNEQF
TRBV7-2	ASSLVAEGLAGTEQF
TRBV5-4	ASSPATSQETQY
TRBV28	ASSLGGLEQF
TRBV4-1	ASSQDQGREGQETQY
TRBV27	ASTPGTLNTDTQY
TRBV6-1	ASSGAGIPNTEAF
TRBV19	ASSIDPYSGSNTGELF
TRBV6-1	ASSGAGYNEQF
TRBV7-8	ASSLGISEANQPQH
TRBV9	ASSVQGTNEKLF
TRBV7-9	ASSLFPTSEQF
TRBV7-2	ASSLAGLSGNTIY
TRBV5-1	ASRREGGNSPLH
TRBV7-2	ASSLGTGRNTIY
TRBV7-3	ASSLGLWGTEAF